Each of the 27 T cell receptor beta chains below was sequenced from the same sample in a study of blood T cell repertoires in COVID-19. Profiling relied on immunoSEQ multiplex PCR, and the TCRdb table lists in-frame clones only, not all of them. This sample has around 310,000 clones, with roughly 86% found just once. The specimen sequenced was PBMCs or T cells enriched from blood (not recorded which). The receptors here all came from a woman aged 25 to 39 who had recovered from COVID-19.

The chain carries TRBV7-9 and TRBJ1-4, with D perhaps TRBD1 (6 bases). The CDR3 extends over 14 amino acids. Per germline, CDR1 SEHNR and CDR2 FQNEAQ (reference sequence). Trimming cost V 5 bases and J 10 bases, with 17 bases left between them. In nucleotides, the CDR3 is TGTGCCAGCAGCCTAGAAGGGGGATTCGGAAAACTGTTTTTT. It translates to CASSLEGGFGKLFF. The full variable domain, with the rest looked up from reference TRBV7-9 and TRBJ1-4, is DTGVSQNPRHKITKRGQNVTFRCDPISEHNRLYWYRQTLGQGPEFLTYFQNEAQLEKSRLLSDRFSAERPKGSFSTLEIQRTEQGDSAMYLCASSLEGGFGKLFFGSGTQLSVL.

J is TRBJ2-3 and V is TRBV27, with TRBD2 matching over 13 bases. In germline, CDR1 is MNHEY, CDR2 SMNVEV (reference sequence). J was trimmed by 1 base and V by 4 bases; bases with no gene match: 2. The CDR3 is made up of 16 amino acids. The CDR3 here is CASSSGLAGRTDTQYF. DNA of the CDR3: TGTGCCAGCAGTTCGGGACTAGCGGGACGCACAGATACGCAGTATTTT.

The J gene is TRBJ2-1, the V gene TRBV9, with a weak D call TRBD1 (6 bases). This CDR3 spans 15 amino acids. The germline gives CDR1 SGDLS, CDR2 YYNGEE. Trimming took 4 bases from V and 4 from J, leaving 15 bases between them. CDR3 DNA sequence: TGTGCCAGCAGCCCACGACAGGCACAGTACAATGAGCAGTTCTTC. Encoded protein: CASSPRQAQYNEQFF.

The chain combines TRBV7-9 with TRBJ1-1, with TRBD1 matching over 12 bases. The CDR3 runs 16 residues. From germline, CDR1 is SEHNR and CDR2 FQNEAQ (reference sequence). The junction had 8 bases not matched to a gene; V was cut back by 5 bases and J by 4 bases. The CDR3, as DNA: TGTGCCAGCAGCCCGTACGGGGGACAGGGGGCCACTGAAGCTTTCTTT. Amino acids: CASSPYGGQGATEAFF. Looking up the rest from reference TRBV7-9 and TRBJ1-1 gives the full variable domain: DTGVSQNPRHKITKRGQNVTFRCDPISEHNRLYWYRQTLGQGPEFLTYFQNEAQLEKSRLLSDRFSAERPKGSFSTLEIQRTEQGDSAMYLCASSPYGGQGATEAFFGQGTRLTVV.

The J gene is TRBJ2-7, the V gene TRBV2; TRBD1 might be the D (5 bases). CDR1 and CDR2 (germline): SNHLY, FYNNEI. The germline V and J ends were trimmed by 4 bases and 2 bases, with 15 bases remaining between them. The CDR3 loop spans 15 amino acids. CDR3 sequence: CASSAERQSTYEQYF. CDR3 sequence (DNA): TGTGCCAGCAGTGCAGAAAGACAGAGTACCTACGAGCAGTACTTC. The variable domain in full, completed from reference TRBV2 and TRBJ2-7, reads EPEVTQTPSHQVTQMGQEVILRCVPISNHLYFYWYRQILGQKVEFLVSFYNNEISEKSEIFDDQFSVERPDGSNFTLKIRSTKLEDSAMYFCASSAERQSTYEQYFGPGTRLTVT.

The count of this clone is one. The gene calls are TRBV12-5 and TRBJ2-1; TRBD2 aligns across 13 bases. The CDR3 is made up of 18 amino acids. Germline loops: CDR1 LGHNT, CDR2 FRNRAP. The trim removed 0 bases at V and 6 bases at J, leaving 8 bases unmatched. The CDR3 spells CASGLVRTSGSDGNEQFF. CDR3 in DNA: TGTGCTAGTGGTTTGGTACGGACTAGCGGGAGTGATGGCAATGAGCAGTTCTTC.

The chain couples TRBV6-6 to TRBJ1-2, with D maybe TRBD1 (6 bases). Germline CDR1 MNHNY, CDR2 SVGAGI (reference sequence). Trimming took 6 bases from V and 8 from J, leaving 22 bases between them. The CDR3 consists of 15 residues. DNA for the CDR3: TGTGCCAGCAGCCTCCCCACTCAGACAGGCGGGGGCTACACCTTC. It is translated as CASSLPTQTGGGYTF.

The chain is built from TRBV28 and TRBJ2-7; weak D call: TRBD1 (5 bases). Germline values: CDR1 MDHEN, CDR2 SYDVKM. The V and J ends lost 1 base and 3 bases respectively, with 16 bases between them. This CDR3 is 16 amino acids long. The CDR3 protein is CASSLFTRVGHYEQYF. The CDR3 region has the DNA TGTGCCAGCAGTTTATTCACCAGGGTAGGGCACTACGAGCAGTACTTC. Using reference TRBV28 and TRBJ2-7 for the parts outside the CDR3, the full variable domain is DVKVTQSSRYLVKRTGEKVFLECVQDMDHENMFWYRQDPGLGLRLIYFSYDVKMKEKGDIPEGYSVSREKKERFSLILESASTNQTSMYLCASSLFTRVGHYEQYFGPGTRLTVT.

The V gene is TRBV18, the J gene TRBJ2-1; 13 bases align to TRBD2. The V segment lost 3 bases and the J segment 8 bases; nucleotides outside the gene matches: 7. There are 16 residues in the CDR3. CDR1 and CDR2 (germline): KGHSH, LQKENI. The CDR3: CASSPEGLAGFHEQFF. CDR3 nucleotide sequence: TGTGCCAGCTCACCCGAGGGACTAGCGGGATTCCATGAGCAGTTCTTC.

In this sample, this clone turned up once. This chain joins TRBV25-1 and TRBJ1-1; the match to TRBD1 covers 7 bases. The CDR3 is 14 amino acids. CDR1 and CDR2 from the germline V gene are MGHDK and SYGVNS. Trimming took 8 bases from V and 6 from J; bases not matched to a gene: 12. The CDR3 DNA follows: TGTGCCAGCGATACAGGGGAAGGGGGTCCTGAAGCTTTCTTT. Encoded protein: CASDTGEGGPEAFF.

The CDR3: CARQSGLLDEQFF. CDR3 nucleotide sequence: TGTGCCAGACAGAGCGGACTACTGGATGAGCAGTTCTTC. The rearrangement uses TRBV10-3 and TRBJ2-1; D perhaps matches TRBD2 (6 bases). Per the germline V gene, CDR1 is ENHRY and CDR2 is SYGVKD. V gave up 10 bases and J gave up 8 bases, with 18 bases separating them. The CDR3 loop spans 13 amino acids.

This clone was detected once. The rearrangement uses TRBV6-6 and TRBJ1-1; no clear D. V lost 0 bases and J lost 4, with 6 bases in between. There are 13 residues in the CDR3. Germline loops: CDR1 MNHNY, CDR2 SVGAGI (reference sequence). The CDR3: CASSYSVSTEAFF. CDR3 in DNA: TGTGCCAGCAGTTACTCGGTGAGCACTGAAGCTTTCTTT.

The chain links TRBV28 to TRBJ1-6; D uncertain. The CDR3 consists of 12 residues. The V gene lost 7 bases and the J gene lost 9 bases, with 10 bases spanning the gap. Germline CDR1 reads MDHEN; CDR2 reads SYDVKM. CDR3 sequence (DNA): TGTGCCAGCAAAGACGGGAGTTCACCCCTCCACTTT. This gives the protein CASKDGSSPLHF.

A few counts support this clone. This rearrangement joins TRBV19 to TRBJ2-7, with 9 bases lining up with TRBD1. CDR3 length: 12 residues. Germline loops: CDR1 LNHDA, CDR2 SQIVND (reference sequence). The J segment lost 7 bases and the V segment lost 9 bases, leaving 7 bases of the junction unmatched. The CDR3 loop is CASGQGWREQYF. The CDR3 DNA reads as TGTGCCAGCGGACAGGGGTGGCGGGAGCAGTACTTC.

CDR3 in amino acids: CATRDDRGSTEAFF. The CDR3 DNA reads TGTGCCACGCGCGACGACAGGGGAAGTACTGAAGCTTTCTTT. The rearrangement uses TRBV10-3 and TRBJ1-1, with 8 positions matching TRBD1. CDR1 ENHRY and CDR2 SYGVKD come from the germline V gene. The CDR3 is made up of 14 amino acids. Losses at the gene ends were 10 bases for V and 5 bases for J; bases not matched to a gene: 12.

This rearrangement joins TRBV6-5 to TRBJ2-2; D not resolved. From germline, CDR1 is MNHEY and CDR2 SVGAGI. The CDR3 has 16 amino acids. Trimming removed 0 bases at V and 4 bases at J, with 12 bases between. The CDR3, as DNA: TGTGCCAGCAGTTACTCATATGATATGGCCACCGGGGAGCTGTTTTTT. This codes for CASSYSYDMATGELFF.

This rearrangement joins TRBV4-3 to TRBJ1-1; TRBD1 might be the D (6 bases). Germline CDR1 and CDR2: LGHNA and YSLEER. This CDR3 contains 15 residues. Trimming stripped 3 bases from V and 1 base from J, with 12 bases between. CDR3 nucleotide sequence: TGCGCCAGCAGCCAGGCTGACAGGCGGAACACTGAAGCTTTCTTT. It yields the protein CASSQADRRNTEAFF.

CDR3 residues: CASSVGTGIYNEQFF. The CDR3 region has the DNA TGTGCCAGCAGCGTTGGGACAGGGATTTACAATGAGCAGTTCTTC. The V and J genes are TRBV9 and TRBJ2-1; 9 bases agree with TRBD1. CDR1 and CDR2 from the germline V gene are SGDLS and YYNGEE. V dropped 2 bases and J dropped 4; count of bases not matched to a gene: 4. CDR3 length: 15 residues.

The V call is TRBV27, the J call TRBJ1-5, with D perhaps TRBD1 (5 bases). The CDR3 runs to 17 residues. Per germline, CDR1 MNHEY and CDR2 SMNVEV (reference sequence). Trimming left V 1 base short and J 3 bases short, with 16 bases between. This chain's CDR3 is CASSLYPRPGDNQPQHF. The CDR3 DNA follows: TGTGCCAGCAGTTTATACCCACGCCCGGGGGACAATCAGCCCCAGCATTTT.

V and J are TRBV6-5 and TRBJ1-2, with D maybe TRBD1 (6 bases). Germline V gene lookup returns CDR1 MNHEY and CDR2 SVGAGI. This CDR3 is built from 16 residues. The germline V and J ends were trimmed by 0 bases and 4 bases, with 15 bases remaining between them. The CDR3 coding sequence is TGTGCCAGCAGTTACTCGACAGGACCCCCTACCTATGGCTACACCTTC. Its translation: CASSYSTGPPTYGYTF.

This clone occurred once. The chain employs TRBV3-1 (or the pseudogene TRBV3-2) and TRBJ2-1; a weak D match, TRBD2 (5 bases). V lost 0 bases to trimming and J lost 5 bases, with 8 bases between them. CDR3 length equals 14 residues. Germline values: CDR1 LGHDT, CDR2 YNNKEL (reference sequence). Here the CDR3 reads CASSQDLANNEQFF. For the CDR3, the DNA is TGTGCCAGCAGCCAAGATCTAGCAAACAATGAGCAGTTCTTC.

The chain couples TRBV27 to TRBJ2-1, with D perhaps TRBD1 (6 bases). CDR3 size: 14 residues. V dropped 5 bases and J dropped 5 bases, with 13 bases sitting between them. Germline values: CDR1 MNHEY, CDR2 SMNVEV (reference sequence). The CDR3 sequence is CASSRRQENNEQFF. As DNA, the CDR3 is TGTGCCAGCAGTCGAAGACAGGAAAACAATGAGCAGTTCTTC.

A few counts support this clone. The chain recombines TRBV9 with TRBJ2-7; 9 positions agree with TRBD2. V lost 7 bases to trimming and J lost 5 bases; unmatched junction nucleotides: 7. CDR3 length equals 13 residues. Germline V gives CDR1 SGDLS, CDR2 YYNGEE. CDR3 DNA: TGTGCCAGCTCCGGGACTAGCAACCACGAGCAGTACTTC. It is translated as CASSGTSNHEQYF.

This clone occurred once. This chain joins TRBV7-9 and TRBJ1-1; the D gene is possibly TRBD1 (5 bases). V dropped 5 bases and J dropped 5 bases, with 18 bases sitting between them. Per germline, CDR1 SEHNR and CDR2 FQNEAQ (reference sequence). This CDR3 comprises 15 residues. CDR3 residues: CASSLPAGRGTEAFF. DNA for the CDR3: TGTGCCAGCAGCCTCCCCGCGGGGCGCGGAACTGAAGCTTTCTTT.

The chain is built from TRBV5-1 and TRBJ2-1, with a weak D call TRBD1 (6 bases). Germline values: CDR1 SGHRS, CDR2 YFSETQ. Trimming stripped 3 bases from V and 4 bases from J, with 11 bases between. This CDR3 contains 14 residues. In DNA form, the CDR3 reads TGCGCCAGCAGCTCGGCAGGGGATTACAATGAGCAGTTCTTC. Its protein product is CASSSAGDYNEQFF.

The chain couples TRBV7-8 to TRBJ1-5, with 7 bases fitting TRBD1. CDR1 is SGHVS, CDR2 FQNEAQ, per germline. This CDR3 region has 16 residues. With 5 bases clipped from V and 4 bases from J, the junction kept 11 bases outside the gene matches. CDR3 amino acids: CASSGRTGAWNQPQHF. Written as DNA, the CDR3 is TGTGCCAGCAGCGGCCGAACAGGGGCGTGGAATCAGCCCCAGCATTTT.

This clone was counted between two and nine times. The chain combines TRBV27 with TRBJ2-2; D possibly corresponds to TRBD2 (5 bases). The V gene lost 8 bases and the J gene lost 7 bases, with 20 bases spanning the gap. Germline V gene sequence: CDR1 MNHEY, CDR2 SMNVEV (reference sequence). This CDR3 contains 15 residues. The CDR3 sequence is CASSSLGRGSGELFF. CDR3 in DNA: TGTGCCAGCTCCAGTTTGGGAAGAGGGAGCGGGGAGCTGTTTTTT.